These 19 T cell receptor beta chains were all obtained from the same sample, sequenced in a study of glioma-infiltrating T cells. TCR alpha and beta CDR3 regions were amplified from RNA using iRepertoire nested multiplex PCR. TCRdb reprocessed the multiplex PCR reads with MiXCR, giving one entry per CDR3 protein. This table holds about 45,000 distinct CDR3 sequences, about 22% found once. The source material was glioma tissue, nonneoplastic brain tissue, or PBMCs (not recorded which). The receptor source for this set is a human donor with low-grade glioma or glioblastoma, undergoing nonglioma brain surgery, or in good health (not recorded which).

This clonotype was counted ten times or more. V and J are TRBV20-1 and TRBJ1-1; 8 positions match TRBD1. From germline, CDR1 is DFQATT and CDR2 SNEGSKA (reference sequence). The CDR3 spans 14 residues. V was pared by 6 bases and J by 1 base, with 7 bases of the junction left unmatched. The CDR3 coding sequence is TGCAGTGCCCAGGCAGGGGGCGGGAACACTGAAGCTTTCTTT. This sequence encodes CSAQAGGGNTEAFF.

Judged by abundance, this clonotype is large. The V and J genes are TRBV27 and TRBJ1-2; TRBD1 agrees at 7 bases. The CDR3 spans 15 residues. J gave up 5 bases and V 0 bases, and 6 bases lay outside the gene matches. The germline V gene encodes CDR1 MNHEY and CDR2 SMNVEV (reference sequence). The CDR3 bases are TGTGCCAGCAGTTTATCGAATCAGGGGGTATATGGCTACACCTTC. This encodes CASSLSNQGVYGYTF.

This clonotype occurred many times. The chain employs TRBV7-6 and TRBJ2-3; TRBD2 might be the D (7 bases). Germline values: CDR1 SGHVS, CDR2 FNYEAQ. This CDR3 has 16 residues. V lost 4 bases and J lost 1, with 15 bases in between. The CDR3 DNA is TGTGCCAGCAGCTCCCTCGCGGGGGCCGGCACAGATACGCAGTATTTT. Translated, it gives CASSSLAGAGTDTQYF.

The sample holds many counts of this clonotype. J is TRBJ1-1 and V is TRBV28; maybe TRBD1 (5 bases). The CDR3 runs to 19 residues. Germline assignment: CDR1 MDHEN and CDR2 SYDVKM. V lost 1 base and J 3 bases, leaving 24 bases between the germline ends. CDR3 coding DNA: TGTGCCAGCAGTTTATCCCAGGGCTTGGGGTCCGCATGGGACACTGAAGCTTTCTTT. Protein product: CASSLSQGLGSAWDTEAFF.

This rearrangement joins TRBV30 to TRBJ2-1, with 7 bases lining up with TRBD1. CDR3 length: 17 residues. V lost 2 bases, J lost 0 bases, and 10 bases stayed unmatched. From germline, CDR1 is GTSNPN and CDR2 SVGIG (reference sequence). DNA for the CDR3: TGTGCCTGGAGTACCGGACAGGCCCCCTTCTCCTACAATGAGCAGTTCTTC. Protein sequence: CAWSTGQAPFSYNEQFF. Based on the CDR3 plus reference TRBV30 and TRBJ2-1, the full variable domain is SQTIHQWPATLVQPVGSPLSLECTVEGTSNPNLYWYRQAAGRGLQLLFYSVGIGQISSEVPQNLSASRPQDRQFILSSKKLLLSDSGFYLCAWSTGQAPFSYNEQFFGPGTRLTVL.

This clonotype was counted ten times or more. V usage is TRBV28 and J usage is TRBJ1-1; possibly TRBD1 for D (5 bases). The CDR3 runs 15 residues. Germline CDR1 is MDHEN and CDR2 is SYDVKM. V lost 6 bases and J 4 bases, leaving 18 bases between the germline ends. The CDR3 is CASSPVWGVSTEAFF. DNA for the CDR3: TGTGCCAGCAGCCCTGTCTGGGGGGTGAGCACTGAAGCTTTCTTT. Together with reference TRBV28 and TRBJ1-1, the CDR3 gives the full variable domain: DVKVTQSSRYLVKRTGEKVFLECVQDMDHENMFWYRQDPGLGLRLIYFSYDVKMKEKGDIPEGYSVSREKKERFSLILESASTNQTSMYLCASSPVWGVSTEAFFGQGTRLTVV.

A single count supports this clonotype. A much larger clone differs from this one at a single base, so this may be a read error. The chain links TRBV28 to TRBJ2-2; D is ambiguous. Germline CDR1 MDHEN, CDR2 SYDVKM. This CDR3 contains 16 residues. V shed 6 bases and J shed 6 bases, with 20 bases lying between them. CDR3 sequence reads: CASSKPNRAPPGELFF. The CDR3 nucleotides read TGTGCCAGCAGCAAGCCCAATAGGGCCCCCCCCGGGGAGCTGTTTTTT.

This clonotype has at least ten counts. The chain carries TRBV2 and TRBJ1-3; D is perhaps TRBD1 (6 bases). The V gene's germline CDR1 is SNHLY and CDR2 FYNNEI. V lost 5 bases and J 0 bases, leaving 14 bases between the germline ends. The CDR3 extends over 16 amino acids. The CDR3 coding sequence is TGTGCCAGCAGTAAATCGACAGGCCTCTCTGGAAACACCATATATTTT. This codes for CASSKSTGLSGNTIYF.

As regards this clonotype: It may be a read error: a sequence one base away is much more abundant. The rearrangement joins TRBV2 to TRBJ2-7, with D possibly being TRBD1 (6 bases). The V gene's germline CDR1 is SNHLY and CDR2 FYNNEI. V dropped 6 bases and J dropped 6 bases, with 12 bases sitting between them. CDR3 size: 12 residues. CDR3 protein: CASSITGFEQYF. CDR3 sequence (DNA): TGTGCCAGCAGCATCACAGGGTTCGAGCAGTACTTC.

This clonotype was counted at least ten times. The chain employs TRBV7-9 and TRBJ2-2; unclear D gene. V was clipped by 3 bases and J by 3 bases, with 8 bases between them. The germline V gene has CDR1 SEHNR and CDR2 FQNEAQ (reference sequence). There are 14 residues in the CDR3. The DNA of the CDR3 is TGTGCCAGCAGCTTCGGGCGAGACACCGGGGAGCTGTTTTTT. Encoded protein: CASSFGRDTGELFF.

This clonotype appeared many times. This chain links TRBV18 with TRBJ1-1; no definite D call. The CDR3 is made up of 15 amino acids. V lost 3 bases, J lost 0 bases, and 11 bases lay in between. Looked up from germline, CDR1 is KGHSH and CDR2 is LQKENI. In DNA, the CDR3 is TGTGCCAGCTCACCCCCAGTGCTCATGAACACTGAAGCTTTCTTT. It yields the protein CASSPPVLMNTEAFF.

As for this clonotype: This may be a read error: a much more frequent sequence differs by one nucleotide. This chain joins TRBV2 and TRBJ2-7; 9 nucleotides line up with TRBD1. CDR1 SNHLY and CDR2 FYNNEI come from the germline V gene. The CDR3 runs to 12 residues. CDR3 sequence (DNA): TGTTCCACTGGACAGGGGTCCTACGAGCAGTACTTC. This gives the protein CSTGQGSYEQYF.

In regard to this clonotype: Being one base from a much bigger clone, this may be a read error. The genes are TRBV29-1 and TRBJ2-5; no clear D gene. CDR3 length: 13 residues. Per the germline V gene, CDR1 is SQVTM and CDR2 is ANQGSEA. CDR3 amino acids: CGVVIRAQETQYF. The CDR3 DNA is TGCGGCGTTGTCATCCGGGCACAAGAGACCCAGTACTTC.

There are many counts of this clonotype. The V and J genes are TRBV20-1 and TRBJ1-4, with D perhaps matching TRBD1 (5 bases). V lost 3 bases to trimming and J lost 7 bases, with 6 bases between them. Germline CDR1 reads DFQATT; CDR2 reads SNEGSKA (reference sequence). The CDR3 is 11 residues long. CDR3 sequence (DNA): TGCAGTGCTAGTGGGGGTGAAAAACTGTTTTTT. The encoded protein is CSASGGEKLFF.

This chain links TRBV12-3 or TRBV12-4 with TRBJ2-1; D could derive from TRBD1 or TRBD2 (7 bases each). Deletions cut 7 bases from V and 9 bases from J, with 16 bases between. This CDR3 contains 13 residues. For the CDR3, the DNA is TGTGCCAGCATCGACAGGGAGGGTGGTGAGCAGTTCTTC. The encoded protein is CASIDREGGEQFF.

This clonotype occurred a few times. CDR3 sequence: CASSLLQGASNEQFF. CDR3 DNA sequence: TGCGCCAGCAGCTTGCTGCAGGGGGCATCCAATGAGCAGTTCTTC. The chain has TRBV5-1 and TRBJ2-1; 8 bases agree with TRBD1. CDR1 and CDR2 (germline): SGHRS, YFSETQ. The length of the CDR3 is 15 residues. With 1 base clipped from V and 6 bases from J, the junction kept 6 bases outside the gene matches.

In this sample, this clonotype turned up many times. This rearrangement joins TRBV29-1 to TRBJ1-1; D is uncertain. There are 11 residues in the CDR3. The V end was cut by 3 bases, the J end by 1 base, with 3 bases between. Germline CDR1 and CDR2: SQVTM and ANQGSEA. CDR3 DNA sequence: TGCAGCGTTGACAGGAACACTGAAGCTTTCTTT. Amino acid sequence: CSVDRNTEAFF.

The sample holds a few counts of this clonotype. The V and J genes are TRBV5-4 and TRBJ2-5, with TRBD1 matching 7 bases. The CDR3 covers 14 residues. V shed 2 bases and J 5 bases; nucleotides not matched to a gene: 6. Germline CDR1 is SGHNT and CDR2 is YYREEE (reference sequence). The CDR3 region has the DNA TGTGCCAGCAGCTTCCGGGACAGATATGAGACCCAGTACTTC. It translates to CASSFRDRYETQYF.

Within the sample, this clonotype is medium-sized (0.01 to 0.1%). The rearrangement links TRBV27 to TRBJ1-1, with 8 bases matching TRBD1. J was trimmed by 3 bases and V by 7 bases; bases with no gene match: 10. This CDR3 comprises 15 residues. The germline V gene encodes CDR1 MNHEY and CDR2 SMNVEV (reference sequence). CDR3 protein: CASTPRGQGYTEAFF. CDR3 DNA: TGTGCCAGCACCCCGAGAGGACAGGGCTACACTGAAGCTTTCTTT.